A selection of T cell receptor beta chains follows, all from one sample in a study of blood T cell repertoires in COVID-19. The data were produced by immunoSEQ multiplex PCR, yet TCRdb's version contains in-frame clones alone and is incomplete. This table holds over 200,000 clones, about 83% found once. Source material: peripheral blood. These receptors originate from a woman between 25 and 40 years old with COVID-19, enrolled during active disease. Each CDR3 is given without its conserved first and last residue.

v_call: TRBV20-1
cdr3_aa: SASPGGPYEQY

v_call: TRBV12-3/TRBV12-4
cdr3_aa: ASSPGLVNIQY

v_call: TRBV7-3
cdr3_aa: ATILARPPSMGREDSPLH

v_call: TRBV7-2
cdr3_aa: ASSPAADLYQETQY

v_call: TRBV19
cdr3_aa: ASSGPNRGADTQY

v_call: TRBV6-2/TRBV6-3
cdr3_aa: ASSYSGTGEAF

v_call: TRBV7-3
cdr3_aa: ASSRTSVTGELF

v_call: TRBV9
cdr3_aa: ASSVASQPTYEQY

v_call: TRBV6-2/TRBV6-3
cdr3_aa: ASSPMTGNYGYT

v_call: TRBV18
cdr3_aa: ASSPRGSAEPQETQY

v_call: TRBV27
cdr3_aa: ASTSVEKLF

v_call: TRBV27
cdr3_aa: ASINRDTGTDTQY

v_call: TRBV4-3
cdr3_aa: ASSQYTGGTEAF

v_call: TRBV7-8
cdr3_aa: ASSLRVAGGSGANVLT

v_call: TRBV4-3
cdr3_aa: ASNPIAGGGETQY

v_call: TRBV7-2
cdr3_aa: ASSFRPRGGETQY

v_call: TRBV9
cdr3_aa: ASSERGRVDTEAF

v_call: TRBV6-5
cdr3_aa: ASSYSGTGVPEQF

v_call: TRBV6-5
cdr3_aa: ASSYSRYSNQPQH

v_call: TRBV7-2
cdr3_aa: ASSLVEGASSYNEQF

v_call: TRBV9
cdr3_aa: ASSWGLAASPAGDTQY

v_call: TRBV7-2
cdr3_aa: ASSRSDISGNTIY

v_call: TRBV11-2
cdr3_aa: ASSLSGQTNEKLF

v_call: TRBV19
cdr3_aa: ASRKQGNANEKLF

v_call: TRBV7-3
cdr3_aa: ASSLKGGTEAF

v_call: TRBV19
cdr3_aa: ASRAHRGPGNGYT

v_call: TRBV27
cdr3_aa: ASSLRQFNFDEQF

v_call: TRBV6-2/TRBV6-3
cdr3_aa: ASSYNQAFEQY

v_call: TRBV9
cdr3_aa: ASSVVTRGDTQY

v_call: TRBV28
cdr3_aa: ASSFTGQGAFDYGYT

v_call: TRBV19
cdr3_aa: ASSIADSLRHYGYT

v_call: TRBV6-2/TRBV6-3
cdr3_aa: ASSYGQGSYNQPQH

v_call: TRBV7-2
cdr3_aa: ASSLFTPGTGELF

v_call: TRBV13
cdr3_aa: ASSSGNNNSPLH

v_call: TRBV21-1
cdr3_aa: ASSKGAPQPDGYT

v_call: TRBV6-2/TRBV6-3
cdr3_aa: ASSHIPGGGADTQY

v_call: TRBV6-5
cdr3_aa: ASGFSGDPFYGYT

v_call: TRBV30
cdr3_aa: AWSGGHTEAF

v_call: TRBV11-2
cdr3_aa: ASTLAIRGRNTGELF

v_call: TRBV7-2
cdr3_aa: ASSFSGEQY

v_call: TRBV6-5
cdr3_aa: ASSYRDSRRNYGYT